These 16 T cell receptor beta chains originate from one sample sequenced in a study of T-cell memory formation after mild COVID-19. TCRdb itself ran the 5' RACE reads through MiXCR, one entry per CDR3 protein. The sample lists 250,000 to 300,000 distinct CDR3 sequences; around 17% were seen once. The specimen sequenced was PBMCs or a T cell subset sorted from them (not recorded which). These receptors came from a man younger than 30 who had mild COVID-19 (a few samples of this study predate the infection). Cell type and time point are not known.

The V gene is TRBV5-1, the J gene TRBJ2-2; D gene unclear. This CDR3 has 15 residues. CDR1 and CDR2 from the germline V gene are SGHRS and YFSETQ. V was shortened by 0 bases and J by 0 bases, with 6 bases between the two germline ends. CDR3: CASSLEGPNTGELFF. The CDR3 nucleotides read TGCGCCAGCAGCTTGGAAGGTCCGAACACCGGGGAGCTGTTTTTT.

The chain combines TRBV20-1 with TRBJ1-2; D gene ambiguous. Trimming cost V 1 base and J 7 bases, with 4 bases left between them. CDR3 size: 10 residues. In germline, CDR1 is DFQATT, CDR2 SNEGSKA (reference sequence). CDR3 DNA: TGCAGTGCTAGAGGGGGTGGCTACACCTTC. It yields the protein CSARGGGYTF.

In its sample, this clonotype was seen many times. The genes are TRBV6-5 and TRBJ1-6, with 8 nucleotides matching TRBD1. Germline V gene data show CDR1 as MNHEY and CDR2 as SVGAGI. The V segment lost 5 bases and the J segment 10 bases; nucleotides outside the gene matches: 10. The CDR3 length is 15 residues. The CDR3 DNA follows: TGTGCCAGCAGTCGTAGGGGAACAGGGGGATCACCCCTCCACTTT. This encodes CASSRRGTGGSPLHF.

The DNA for the CDR3 is TGTGCCAGCAGTTACCACAGGGATTCCTACGAGCAGTACGTC. Translating gives CASSYHRDSYEQYV. The J gene is TRBJ2-7, the V gene TRBV6-5; possible D gene TRBD1, 6 bases. V lost 2 bases, J lost 1 base, and 9 bases lay in between. CDR1 is MNHEY, CDR2 SVGAGI, per germline. The CDR3 contains 14 residues.

This clonotype has more than one count but fewer than ten. The rearrangement joins TRBV27 to TRBJ1-2; 11 bases fit TRBD1. There are 16 residues in the CDR3. J was trimmed by 3 bases and V by 5 bases; bases with no gene match: 8. Germline V gene sequence: CDR1 MNHEY, CDR2 SMNVEV (reference sequence). The CDR3 loop reads CASSVTRTGGDYGYTF. The CDR3 coding sequence is TGTGCCAGCAGTGTAACGCGGACAGGGGGCGACTATGGCTACACCTTC.

This chain connects TRBV4-3 to TRBJ2-2, with D possibly matching TRBD2 (5 bases). Per germline, CDR1 LGHNA and CDR2 YSLEER. With 4 bases removed from V and 3 bases from J, the gap between germline ends came to 12 bases. The CDR3 spans 15 residues. CDR3 sequence reads: CASSPGLSDTGELFF. The CDR3 nucleotides read TGCGCCAGCAGCCCCGGACTTTCGGACACCGGGGAGCTGTTTTTT.

J is TRBJ2-2 and V is TRBV2; perhaps D is TRBD1 or TRBD2 (6 bases each). Germline CDR1 SNHLY, CDR2 FYNNEI. The CDR3 loop spans 15 amino acids. V shed 1 base and J shed 6 bases, with 12 bases lying between them. CDR3 amino acids: CASSEDGGGSGELFF. In DNA form, the CDR3 reads TGTGCCAGCAGTGAAGACGGAGGGGGTTCCGGGGAGCTGTTTTTT.

This clonotype was seen repeatedly, ten times or more. The chain employs TRBV5-1 and TRBJ1-6; 9 nucleotides match TRBD1. This CDR3 has 14 residues. Per germline, CDR1 SGHRS and CDR2 YFSETQ. The junction had 1 base not matched to a gene; V was cut back by 3 bases and J by 6 bases. The CDR3 bases are TGCGCCAGCAGCTCGGGACAGGGTAATTCACCCCTCCACTTT. This gives the protein CASSSGQGNSPLHF.

As regards this clonotype: One end of the junction fails to match germline, which may point to a read error. The rearrangement links TRBV6-4 to TRBJ2-2; no definite D call. The CDR3 consists of 12 residues. Germline-derived CDR1 and CDR2 are MRHNA and SNTAGT. The CDR3 nucleotides read TGTGCCAGCAGTGATAACAACGGGGAGCTGTTTTTT. Amino acid sequence: CASSDNNGELFF.

There are many counts of this clonotype. The chain recombines TRBV29-1 with TRBJ1-5; 7 bases line up with TRBD1. CDR3 length: 14 amino acids. The germline V gene has CDR1 SQVTM and CDR2 ANQGSEA. The V and J ends lost 6 bases and 0 bases, in that order; junction bases with no gene match: 5. This chain's CDR3 is CSVSGTDSNQPQHF. CDR3 sequence (DNA): TGCAGCGTCTCGGGGACAGATAGCAATCAGCCCCAGCATTTT.

This clonotype occurred a few times. The chain combines TRBV24-1 with TRBJ2-6, with no clear D. CDR3 length: 13 residues. Germline V gene data show CDR1 as KGHDR and CDR2 as SFDVKD. Trimming left V 5 bases short and J 0 bases short, with 1 base between. DNA for the CDR3: TGTGCCACCAGTGTCTCTGGGGCCAACGTCCTGACTTTC. Amino acid sequence: CATSVSGANVLTF.

The J gene is TRBJ2-7, the V gene TRBV7-9; TRBD1 agrees at 10 bases. The germline V gene encodes CDR1 SEHNR and CDR2 FQNEAQ (reference sequence). The length of the CDR3 is 15 residues. Trimming cost V 5 bases and J 5 bases; bases outside gene matches: 9. As DNA, the CDR3 is TGTGCCAGCAGCACACCGGGACAGGGGATCCACGAGCAGTACTTC. It translates to CASSTPGQGIHEQYF. The full variable domain, its missing parts supplied by reference TRBV7-9 and TRBJ2-7, is DTGVSQNPRHKITKRGQNVTFRCDPISEHNRLYWYRQTLGQGPEFLTYFQNEAQLEKSRLLSDRFSAERPKGSFSTLEIQRTEQGDSAMYLCASSTPGQGIHEQYFGPGTRLTVT.

In its sample, this clonotype was seen a few times. J is TRBJ1-5 and V is TRBV4-1; D remains ambiguous. Germline V gene sequence: CDR1 MGHRA, CDR2 YSYEKL. Trimming took off 1 base at V and 4 bases at J, with 11 bases between the two ends. The CDR3 extends over 15 amino acids. The DNA of the CDR3 is TGCGCCAGCAGCCAAGTTGTTTCAGGTAATCAGCCCCAGCATTTT. Amino acids: CASSQVVSGNQPQHF.

V and J are TRBV5-1 and TRBJ2-7; perhaps TRBD1 as D (5 bases). The germline gives CDR1 SGHRS, CDR2 YFSETQ. The CDR3 is made up of 14 amino acids. The V end lost 2 bases, the J end lost 3 bases, and 12 bases lay between the germline ends. The DNA for the CDR3 is TGCGCCAGCAGCTTAGTTAGTAGGGGCTACGAGCAGTACTTC. Amino acids: CASSLVSRGYEQYF.

This chain connects TRBV12-3 or TRBV12-4 to TRBJ1-2; possibly TRBD1 for D (6 bases). Trimming removed 2 bases from V and 7 bases from J, with 14 bases in between. This CDR3 has 14 residues. CDR3 coding DNA: TGTGCCAGCAGTTTAAACAGGGCCGGGGGTGGCTACACCTTC. This gives the protein CASSLNRAGGGYTF.

The genes are TRBV4-3 and TRBJ2-5; TRBD2 agrees at 9 bases. J gave up 4 bases and V 0 bases, and 6 bases lay outside the gene matches. This CDR3 has 16 amino acids. Germline values: CDR1 LGHNA, CDR2 YSLEER. CDR3 bases: TGCGCCAGCAGCCAAGATGGCGGGGGGGCTGGAGAGACCCAGTACTTC. Its translation is CASSQDGGGAGETQYF.